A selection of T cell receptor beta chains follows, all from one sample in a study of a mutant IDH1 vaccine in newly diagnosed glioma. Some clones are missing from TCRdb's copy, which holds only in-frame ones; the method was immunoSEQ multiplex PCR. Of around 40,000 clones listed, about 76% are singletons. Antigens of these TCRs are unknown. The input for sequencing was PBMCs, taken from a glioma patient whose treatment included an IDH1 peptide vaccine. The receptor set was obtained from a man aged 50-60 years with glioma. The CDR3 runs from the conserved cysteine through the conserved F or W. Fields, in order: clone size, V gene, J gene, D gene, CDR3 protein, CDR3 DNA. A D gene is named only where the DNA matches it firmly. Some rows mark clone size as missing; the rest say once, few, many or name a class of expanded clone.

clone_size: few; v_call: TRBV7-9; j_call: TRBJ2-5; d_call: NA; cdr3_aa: CASSLGVGAGETQYF; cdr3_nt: TGTGCCAGCAGCTTAGGGGTAGGGGCGGGAGAGACCCAGTACTTC
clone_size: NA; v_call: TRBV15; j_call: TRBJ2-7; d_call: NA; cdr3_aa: CATSRSSGISYEQYF; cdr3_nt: TGTGCCACCAGCAGGTCCTCGGGAATCTCCTACGAGCAGTACTTC
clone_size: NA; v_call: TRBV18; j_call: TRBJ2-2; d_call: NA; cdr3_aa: CASSPRTGTGELFF; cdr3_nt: TGTGCCAGCTCACCACGGACGGGCACCGGGGAGCTGTTTTTT
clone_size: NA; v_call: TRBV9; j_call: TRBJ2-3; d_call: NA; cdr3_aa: CASSPGPDTQYF; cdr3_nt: TGTGCCAGCAGCCCAGGGCCAGATACGCAGTATTTT
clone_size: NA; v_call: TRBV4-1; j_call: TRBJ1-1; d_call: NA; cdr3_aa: CASSQASINTEAFF; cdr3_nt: TGCGCCAGCAGCCAAGCGAGCATCAACACTGAAGCTTTCTTT
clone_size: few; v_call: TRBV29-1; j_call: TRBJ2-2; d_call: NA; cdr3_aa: CSVEDQRGEDTGELFF; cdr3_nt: TGCAGCGTTGAAGATCAGAGGGGTGAGGACACCGGGGAGCTGTTTTTT
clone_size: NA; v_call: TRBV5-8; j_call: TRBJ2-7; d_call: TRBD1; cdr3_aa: CASSWGQSYEQYF; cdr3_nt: TGTGCCAGCAGCTGGGGACAGTCCTACGAGCAGTACTTC
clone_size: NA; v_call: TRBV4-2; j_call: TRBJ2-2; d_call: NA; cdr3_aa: CASSRGAGDTGELFF; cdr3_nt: TGTGCCAGCAGCCGAGGGGCAGGGGACACCGGGGAGCTGTTTTTT
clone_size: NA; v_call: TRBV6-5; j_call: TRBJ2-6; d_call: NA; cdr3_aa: CASSYGSSGANVLTF; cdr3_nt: TGTGCCAGCAGTTACGGGAGCTCTGGGGCCAACGTCCTGACTTTC
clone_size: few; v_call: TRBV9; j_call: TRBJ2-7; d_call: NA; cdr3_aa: CASSVAGDWASEQYF; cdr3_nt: TGTGCCAGCAGCGTAGCTGGGGACTGGGCCAGCGAGCAGTACTTC
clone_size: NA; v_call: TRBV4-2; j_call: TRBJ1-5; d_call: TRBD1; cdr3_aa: CASRGQDGQPQHF; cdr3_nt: TGTGCCAGCAGAGGACAGGACGGTCAGCCCCAGCATTTT
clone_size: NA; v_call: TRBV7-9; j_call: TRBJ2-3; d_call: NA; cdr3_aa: CASSSTWAPSTDTQYF; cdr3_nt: TGTGCCAGCAGCTCCACGTGGGCCCCTAGCACAGATACGCAGTATTTT
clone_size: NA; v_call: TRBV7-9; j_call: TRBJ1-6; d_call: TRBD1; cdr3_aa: CASSSEQGVKSPLHF; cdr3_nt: TGTGCCAGCAGCTCTGAACAGGGGGTCAAATCACCCCTCCACTTT
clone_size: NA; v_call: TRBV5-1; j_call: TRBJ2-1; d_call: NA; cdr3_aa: CASSEPGDEQFF; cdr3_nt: TGCGCCAGCAGCGAACCGGGGGATGAGCAGTTCTTC
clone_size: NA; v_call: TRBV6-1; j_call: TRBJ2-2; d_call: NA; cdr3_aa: CASTYPLGGTGELFF; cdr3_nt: TGTGCCAGCACCTACCCACTTGGGGGGACCGGGGAGCTGTTTTTT
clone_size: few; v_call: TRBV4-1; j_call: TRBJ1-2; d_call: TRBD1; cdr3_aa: CASSLQGANYGYTF; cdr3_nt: TGCGCCAGCAGCCTCCAGGGGGCCAACTATGGCTACACCTTC